The 15 T cell receptor beta chains below come from one sample, sequenced in a study of HIV-infected patients and healthy controls. The repertoire came from unfractionated whole blood and reflected all unsorted peripheral T cells. About 450 ng RNA was reverse transcribed with alpha and beta constant-region primers. Using multiplexing indices, alpha and beta chain libraries were generated apart by chain-specific third strand synthesis. TCRdb passed the 5' RACE reads through MiXCR, listing each CDR3 protein once. The table has approximately 15,000 distinct CDR3 sequences, approximately 5.8% seen once. What was sequenced was blood. The receptors originated from an adult in good health.

In this sample, this clonotype turned up many times. This chain connects TRBV10-3 to TRBJ2-6; D unclear. With 0 bases removed from V and 2 bases from J, the gap between germline ends came to 8 bases. The V gene's germline CDR1 is ENHRY and CDR2 SYGVKD. This CDR3 is built from 16 residues. Here the CDR3 DNA reads TGTGCCATCAGTGAGTCAGTAGGAACTGGGGCCAACGTCCTGACTTTC. Its protein product is CAISESVGTGANVLTF.

This clonotype was seen ten or more times. V and J are TRBV5-6 and TRBJ1-1; D not resolved. Between the trimmed V and J ends, which lost 4 bases and 4 bases, there was a span of 11 bases. From germline, CDR1 is SGHDT and CDR2 YYEEEE. This CDR3 comprises 13 residues. CDR3 coding DNA: TGTGCCAGCAGCCTACCCCTCGGCACTGAAGCTTTCTTT. The encoded protein is CASSLPLGTEAFF. The full variable domain, completed using reference TRBV5-6 and TRBJ1-1, is DAGVTQSPTHLIKTRGQQVTLRCSPKSGHDTVSWYQQALGQGPQFIFQYYEEEERQRGNFPDRFSGHQFPNYSSELNVNALLLGDSALYLCASSLPLGTEAFFGQGTRLTVV.

This clonotype has ten or more counts. The genes are TRBV29-1 and TRBJ2-7; 11 bases map to TRBD2. The CDR3 has 14 residues. From germline, CDR1 is SQVTM and CDR2 ANQGSEA. The trim removed 4 bases at V and 5 bases at J, leaving 7 bases unmatched. The CDR3: CSVGISGGADEQYF. Here the CDR3 DNA reads TGCAGCGTTGGAATTAGCGGGGGGGCGGACGAGCAGTACTTC.

This clonotype was recorded many times. The chain couples TRBV5-1 to TRBJ2-7; TRBD1 or TRBD2 may be the D gene (5 bases each). The CDR3 totals 14 residues. Per the germline V gene, CDR1 is SGHRS and CDR2 is YFSETQ. Deletions cut 0 bases from V and 6 bases from J, with 13 bases between. The CDR3 region is CASSLEDNAGEQYF. The CDR3 bases are TGCGCCAGCAGCTTGGAGGACAATGCGGGCGAGCAGTACTTC.

A few counts support this clonotype. The rearrangement uses TRBV7-3 and TRBJ1-5, with D perhaps TRBD1 (5 bases). The CDR3 contains 18 residues. V shed 1 base and J shed 5 bases, with 21 bases lying between them. In germline, CDR1 is SGHTA, CDR2 FQGTGA. This CDR3 is CASSLNARQGLEDQPQHF. CDR3 sequence (DNA): TGTGCCAGCAGCTTAAATGCCCGGCAGGGCTTGGAGGATCAGCCCCAGCATTTT.

This clonotype has a count of ten or more. This rearrangement joins TRBV20-1 to TRBJ2-3; D perhaps matches TRBD2 (6 bases). The V gene lost 3 bases and the J gene lost 0 bases, with 22 bases spanning the gap. The CDR3 length is 18 residues. Looked up from germline, CDR1 is DFQATT and CDR2 is SNEGSKA (reference sequence). The DNA for the CDR3 is TGCAGTGCTAGCCCCGTGGAGCGGGCCCCTCTAAGCACAGATACGCAGTATTTT. This sequence encodes CSASPVERAPLSTDTQYF.

This clonotype was seen at least ten times. The chain has TRBV19 and TRBJ1-2; TRBD1 might be the D (6 bases). The ends were cut back, 1 base at V and 3 bases at J, with 15 bases in the middle. This CDR3 has 16 residues. CDR1 LNHDA and CDR2 SQIVND come from the germline V gene (reference sequence). This CDR3 reads CASSIANRVGDYGYTF. CDR3 coding DNA: TGTGCCAGTAGTATAGCTAACAGGGTAGGCGACTATGGCTACACCTTC.

Many counts were recorded for this clonotype. V gene TRBV28 combines with J gene TRBJ2-3; 7 bases match TRBD1. The V and J ends lost 4 bases and 3 bases, in that order; junction bases with no gene match: 7. Germline V CDR1 and CDR2: MDHEN, SYDVKM. This CDR3 contains 15 residues. The CDR3 reads CASSSGGEGTDTQYF. In DNA, the CDR3 is TGTGCCAGCAGTTCAGGGGGTGAGGGGACAGATACGCAGTATTTT.

This clonotype is medium-sized by share. The chain employs TRBV6-5 and TRBJ1-1, with unresolved D. CDR1 and CDR2 from the germline V gene are MNHEY and SVGAGI. This CDR3 is built from 17 residues. V gave up 0 bases and J gave up 3 bases, with 17 bases separating them. CDR3 loop: CASSYSKLRIWDTEAFF. The CDR3 nucleotides are TGTGCCAGCAGTTACTCGAAGTTGCGGATTTGGGACACTGAAGCTTTCTTT.

This clonotype was found many times. This chain joins TRBV6-5 and TRBJ1-1; D is unclear. Deletions cut 5 bases from V and 1 base from J, with 11 bases between. The CDR3 contains 14 residues. From germline, CDR1 is MNHEY and CDR2 SVGAGI. The CDR3 region has the DNA TGTGCCAGCAGTACCGGACTGGAGAACACTGAAGCTTTCTTT. Protein: CASSTGLENTEAFF.

This clonotype was observed at least ten times. The germline gene is not matched at one end of the junction; a read error may be the cause. The chain's CDR3 is CASSFRTSRHF. In DNA, the CDR3 is TGTGCCAGCAGTTTTCGAACAAGCCGGCACTTC. The genes are TRBV28 and TRBJ2-7; the D is unclear. CDR3 length: 11 residues. CDR1 is MDHEN, CDR2 SYDVKM, per germline.

This clonotype was observed at least ten times. The CDR3: CSAGDIGFGQFF. The DNA for the CDR3 is TGCAGTGCGGGGGACATTGGGTTCGGGCAGTTCTTC. This chain uses TRBV20-1 with TRBJ2-1, with TRBD1 as a possible D gene (6 bases). V was shortened by 6 bases and J by 12 bases, with 18 bases between the two germline ends. The germline CDR1 and CDR2 sequences are DFQATT and SNEGSKA (reference sequence). This CDR3 comprises 12 residues.

This clonotype was observed a handful of times. The chain combines TRBV30 with TRBJ2-5; D possibly corresponds to TRBD2 (5 bases). CDR1 is GTSNPN, CDR2 SVGIG, per germline (reference sequence). CDR3 length: 16 residues. Trimming pared 0 bases from V and 0 bases from J, leaving 14 bases between. CDR3 in amino acids: CAWSVGLAPYQETQYF. CDR3 coding DNA: TGTGCCTGGAGTGTCGGGCTAGCCCCGTACCAAGAGACCCAGTACTTC.

In this sample, this clonotype turned up many times. This CDR3 is CATSFQYEQYF. The CDR3 DNA reads TGTGCCACTTCGTTTCAGTACGAGCAGTACTTC. The gene calls are TRBV10-3 and TRBJ2-7; D is undetermined. Germline CDR1 ENHRY, CDR2 SYGVKD. The V and J ends lost 10 bases and 4 bases respectively, with 11 bases between them. CDR3 size: 11 residues.

This clonotype was detected ten times or more. The chain uses TRBV6-6 and TRBJ2-3, with TRBD2 as a possible D gene (7 bases). In germline, CDR1 is MNHNY, CDR2 SVGAGI (reference sequence). The CDR3 totals 16 residues. Trimming stripped 3 bases from V and 2 bases from J, with 15 bases between. The CDR3 is CASSYSGGGITDTQYF. The CDR3 DNA sequence: TGTGCCAGCAGTTATTCGGGGGGCGGAATCACAGATACGCAGTATTTT.